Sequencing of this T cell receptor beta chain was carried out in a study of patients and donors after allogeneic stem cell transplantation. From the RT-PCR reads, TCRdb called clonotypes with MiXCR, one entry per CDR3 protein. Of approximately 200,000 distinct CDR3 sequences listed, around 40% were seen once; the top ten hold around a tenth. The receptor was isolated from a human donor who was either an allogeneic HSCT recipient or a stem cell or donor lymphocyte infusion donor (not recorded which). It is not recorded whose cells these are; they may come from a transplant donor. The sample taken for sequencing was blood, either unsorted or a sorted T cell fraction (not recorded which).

Here the CDR3 reads CASMGTSGNNEQFF. Written as DNA, the CDR3 is TGTGCCAGCATGGGGACTAGCGGAAACAATGAGCAGTTCTTC. J is TRBJ2-1 and V is TRBV27, with 11 bases lining up with TRBD2. Germline trimming cut 7 bases from V and 5 bases from J; bases unmatched to any gene: 4. The germline V gene has CDR1 MNHEY and CDR2 SMNVEV (reference sequence). The CDR3 sequence is 14 residues long.